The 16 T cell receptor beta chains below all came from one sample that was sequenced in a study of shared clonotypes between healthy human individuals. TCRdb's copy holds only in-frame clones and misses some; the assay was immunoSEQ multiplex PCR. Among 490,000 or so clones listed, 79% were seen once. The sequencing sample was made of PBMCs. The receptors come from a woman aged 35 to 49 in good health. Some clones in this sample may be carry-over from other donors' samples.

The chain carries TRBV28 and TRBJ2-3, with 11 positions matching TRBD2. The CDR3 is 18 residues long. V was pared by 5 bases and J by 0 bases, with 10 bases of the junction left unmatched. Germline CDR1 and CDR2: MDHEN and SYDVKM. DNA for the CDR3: TGTGCCAGCAGTCCTCATTTAGCGGGGGGGCGGAGCACAGATACGCAGTATTTT. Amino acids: CASSPHLAGGRSTDTQYF.

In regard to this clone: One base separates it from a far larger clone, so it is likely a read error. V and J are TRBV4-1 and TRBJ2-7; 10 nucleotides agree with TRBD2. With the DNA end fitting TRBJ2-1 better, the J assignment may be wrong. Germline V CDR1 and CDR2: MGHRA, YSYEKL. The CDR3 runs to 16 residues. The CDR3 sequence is CASSRILAGNYNEQFF. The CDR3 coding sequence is TGCGCCAGCAGCCGGATACTAGCGGGGAACTACAATGAGCAGTTCTTC.

This CDR3 is CASSLQVGNEQFF. The CDR3 DNA follows: TGCGCCAGCAGCCTCCAGGTAGGCAATGAGCAGTTCTTC. This chain connects TRBV5-1 to TRBJ2-1; unclear D gene. The V gene lost 4 bases and the J gene lost 6 bases, with 11 bases spanning the gap. Germline lookup yields CDR1 SGHRS and CDR2 YFSETQ. The CDR3 is 13 residues long.

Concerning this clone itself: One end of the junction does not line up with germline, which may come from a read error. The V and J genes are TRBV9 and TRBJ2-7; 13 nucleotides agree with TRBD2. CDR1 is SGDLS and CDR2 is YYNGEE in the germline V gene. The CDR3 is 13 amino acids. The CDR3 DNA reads TGTGCCAGCAGCGTCTTTACTAGCGGGAGGGCGGACTTC. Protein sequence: CASSVFTSGRADF.

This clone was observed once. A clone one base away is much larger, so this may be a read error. In DNA form, the CDR3 reads TGTGCCAGCAGTACAGGGCAAGAGACCCAGTACTTC. Residues: CASSTGQETQYF. V gene TRBV6-5 combines with J gene TRBJ2-5; D is perhaps TRBD1 (6 bases). The CDR3 spans 12 residues. Trimming shortened V by 5 bases and J by 2 bases, and 6 bases separated the two germline ends. Per the germline V gene, CDR1 is MNHEY and CDR2 is SVGAGI.

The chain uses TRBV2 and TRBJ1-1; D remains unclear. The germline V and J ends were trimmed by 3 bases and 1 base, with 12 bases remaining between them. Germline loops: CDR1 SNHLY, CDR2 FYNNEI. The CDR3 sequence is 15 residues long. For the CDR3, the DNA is TGTGCCAGCAGTGAGCTGTCAGCACCGAACACTGAAGCTTTCTTT. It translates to CASSELSAPNTEAFF. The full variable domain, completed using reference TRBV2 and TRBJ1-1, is EPEVTQTPSHQVTQMGQEVILRCVPISNHLYFYWYRQILGQKVEFLVSFYNNEISEKSEIFDDQFSVERPDGSNFTLKIRSTKLEDSAMYFCASSELSAPNTEAFFGQGTRLTVV.

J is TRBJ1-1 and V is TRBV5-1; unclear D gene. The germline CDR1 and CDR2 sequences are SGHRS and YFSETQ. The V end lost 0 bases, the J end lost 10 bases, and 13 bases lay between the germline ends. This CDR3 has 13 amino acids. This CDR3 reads CASSLDRAMGAFF. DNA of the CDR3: TGCGCCAGCAGCTTGGATCGGGCAATGGGAGCTTTCTTT.

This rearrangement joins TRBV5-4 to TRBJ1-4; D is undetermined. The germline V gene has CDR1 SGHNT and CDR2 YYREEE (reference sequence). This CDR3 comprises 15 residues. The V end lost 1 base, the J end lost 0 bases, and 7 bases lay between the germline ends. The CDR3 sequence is CASSLSASTNEKLFF. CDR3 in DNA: TGTGCCAGCAGCTTGTCCGCGTCAACTAATGAAAAACTGTTTTTT.

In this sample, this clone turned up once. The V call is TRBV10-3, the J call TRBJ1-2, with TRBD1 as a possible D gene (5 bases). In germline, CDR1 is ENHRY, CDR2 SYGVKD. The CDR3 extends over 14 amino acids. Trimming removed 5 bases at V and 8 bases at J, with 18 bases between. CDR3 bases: TGTGCCATCAGTCCGGGGGTCCAAAGTGGCGGCTACACCTTC. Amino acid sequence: CAISPGVQSGGYTF.

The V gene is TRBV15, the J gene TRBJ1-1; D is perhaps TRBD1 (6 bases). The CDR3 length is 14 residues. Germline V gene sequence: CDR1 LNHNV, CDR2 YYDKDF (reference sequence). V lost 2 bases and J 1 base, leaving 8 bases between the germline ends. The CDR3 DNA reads TGTGCCACCAGCAGACGCAGGGGGAACACTGAAGCTTTCTTT. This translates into CATSRRRGNTEAFF.

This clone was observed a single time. In DNA form, the CDR3 reads TGTGCCAGCAGCTTCGGGGGCGAGGAGACCCAGTACTTC. Translating it yields CASSFGGEETQYF. This chain uses TRBV11-3 with TRBJ2-5; TRBD1 or TRBD2 may be the D gene (6 bases each). Germline CDR1 is SGHNT and CDR2 is YENEEA. V lost 3 bases and J 5 bases, leaving 10 bases between the germline ends. The CDR3 is 13 amino acids. The full variable domain, its missing parts supplied by reference TRBV11-3 and TRBJ2-5, is EAGVVQSPRYKIIEKKQPVAFWCNPISGHNTLYWYLQNLGQGPELLIRYENEEAVDDSQLPKDRFSAERLKGVDSTLKIQPAELGDSAVYLCASSFGGEETQYFGPGTRLLVL.

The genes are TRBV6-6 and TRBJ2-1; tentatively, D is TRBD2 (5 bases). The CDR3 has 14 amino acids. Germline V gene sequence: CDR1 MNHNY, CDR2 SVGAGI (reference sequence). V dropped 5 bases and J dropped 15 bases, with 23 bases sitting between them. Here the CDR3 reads CASSQRAETDSVFF. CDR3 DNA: TGTGCCAGCAGTCAAAGGGCGGAGACGGACTCAGTGTTCTTC.

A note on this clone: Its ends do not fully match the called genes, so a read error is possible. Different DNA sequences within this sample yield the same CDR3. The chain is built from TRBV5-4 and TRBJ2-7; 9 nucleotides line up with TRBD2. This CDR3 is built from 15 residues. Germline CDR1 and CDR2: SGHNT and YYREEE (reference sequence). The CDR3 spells CASSSPTSGRDEQYF. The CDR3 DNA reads TGTGCTAGCAGCTCCCCGACTAGCGGCAGGGACGAGCAGTACTTC.

This CDR3 is CASSDRTDTNEKLFF. In nucleotides, the CDR3 is TGTGCCAGCAGTGACCGGACGGATACTAATGAAAAACTGTTTTTT. The gene calls are TRBV6-4 and TRBJ1-4; D is unresolved. The ends were cut back, 2 bases at V and 2 bases at J, with 9 bases in the middle. The CDR3 contains 15 residues. The germline CDR1 and CDR2 sequences are MRHNA and SNTAGT.

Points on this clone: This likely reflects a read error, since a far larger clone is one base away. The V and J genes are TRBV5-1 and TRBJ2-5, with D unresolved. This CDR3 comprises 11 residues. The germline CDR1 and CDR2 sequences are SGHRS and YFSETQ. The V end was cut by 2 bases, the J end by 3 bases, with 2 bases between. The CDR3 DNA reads TGCGCCAGCAGCTTCGAAGAGACCCAGTACTTC. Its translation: CASSFEETQYF.

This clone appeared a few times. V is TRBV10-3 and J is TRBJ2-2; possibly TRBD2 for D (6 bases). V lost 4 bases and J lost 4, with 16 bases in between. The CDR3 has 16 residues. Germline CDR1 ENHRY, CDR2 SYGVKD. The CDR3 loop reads CAISGGVADLTGELFF. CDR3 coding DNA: TGTGCCATCAGTGGGGGGGTAGCGGACCTCACCGGGGAGCTGTTTTTT.